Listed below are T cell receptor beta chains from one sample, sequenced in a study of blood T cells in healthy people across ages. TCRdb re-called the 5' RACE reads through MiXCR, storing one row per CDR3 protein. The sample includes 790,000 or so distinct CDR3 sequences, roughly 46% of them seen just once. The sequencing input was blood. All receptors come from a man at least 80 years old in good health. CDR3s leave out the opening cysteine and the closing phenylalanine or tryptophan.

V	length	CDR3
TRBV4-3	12	ASSQDWRQETQY
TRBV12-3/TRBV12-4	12	ASSPRDRGNIQY
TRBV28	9	ASSSGHSQF
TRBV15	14	ATSRTGTAGANVLT
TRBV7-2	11	ASSLGQNYGYT
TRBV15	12	ATSRPDHPGELF
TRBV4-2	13	ASSQDPRLYNEQF
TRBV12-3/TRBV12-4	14	ASSSSDSGNPYEQY
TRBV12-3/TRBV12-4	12	ASSLDGRDKEQY
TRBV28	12	ASSLAGASSEQY
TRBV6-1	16	ASSRGTSGGRSYNEQY
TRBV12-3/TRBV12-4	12	ASSPLLAPNEQY
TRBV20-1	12	SASRDGRNNEQF
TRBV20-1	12	SAFSLASAYEQY
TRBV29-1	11	SVLRLDQETQY
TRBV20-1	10	SGSGTHTEAF
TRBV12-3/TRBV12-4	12	ASRIGGGSREQF
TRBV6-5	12	ASGERVLNTEAF
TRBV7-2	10	ASRSGVQPQH
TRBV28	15	ASSWTSGGAFSDTQY
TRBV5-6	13	ASSLTSGHYNEQF
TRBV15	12	ATSTGERYTEAF
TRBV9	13	ASSVQGARGNEQF
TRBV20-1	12	SARKVEGRAWRY
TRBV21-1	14	ASSKSGDRVGSPLH
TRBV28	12	ASSFGGGYNEQF
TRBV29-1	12	SVVEQGDSYEQY
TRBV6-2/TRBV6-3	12	ASSYPGTTTEAF
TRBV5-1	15	ASSIPGLAGGHDEQF
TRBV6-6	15	ASSYLELSSYNSPLH
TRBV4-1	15	ASSQDPPGGAYNEQF
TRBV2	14	ASRLASGNPTDTQY
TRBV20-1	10	SARGDRTEQY
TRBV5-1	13	ASSLSGITNEELF
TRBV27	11	ASSLKGSDTQY
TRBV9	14	ASSVRLGQGADTQY
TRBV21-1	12	ANSKRRQGKEQF
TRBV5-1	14	ASSLYEGGSYNEQY
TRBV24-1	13	ATSARGAGTDTQY
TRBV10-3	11	AISGTTDQPQH
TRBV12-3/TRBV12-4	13	ASSLGTSDPGELF